The clone carrying this T cell receptor (beta chain) showed up many times. This specimen belongs to a study of blood T cell repertoires in COVID-19. Study overall: Samples of COVID-19 (acute and convalescent) were obtained from the United States, Italy and Spain. T cells, B-cell-depleted T cells, or PBMCs supplied cDNA or gDNA.

Original handling: Amplified reference gene primers provided the basis for estimating nucleated cell counts. TCRdb's table, derived via immunoSEQ multiplex PCR, lists solely in-frame clones and lacks some. That table supplies the V and J calls and clone size; D and trimming were determined from the DNA. The sample holds tens of thousands of clones, over 80% seen once. The CDR3 sequence is 13 residues long. CDR1 and CDR2 (germline): SGHDT, YYEEEE. With 0 bases removed from V and 8 bases from J, the gap between germline ends came to 11 bases. The receptor was derived from an elderly woman with acute or convalescent COVID-19. The chain couples TRBV5-6 to TRBJ1-2; D might be TRBD1 (6 bases). Sequences were obtained from peripheral blood. CDR3: CASSLGRTVGYTF. CDR3 DNA sequence: TGTGCCAGCAGCTTGGGACGGACAGTAGGCTACACCTTC.